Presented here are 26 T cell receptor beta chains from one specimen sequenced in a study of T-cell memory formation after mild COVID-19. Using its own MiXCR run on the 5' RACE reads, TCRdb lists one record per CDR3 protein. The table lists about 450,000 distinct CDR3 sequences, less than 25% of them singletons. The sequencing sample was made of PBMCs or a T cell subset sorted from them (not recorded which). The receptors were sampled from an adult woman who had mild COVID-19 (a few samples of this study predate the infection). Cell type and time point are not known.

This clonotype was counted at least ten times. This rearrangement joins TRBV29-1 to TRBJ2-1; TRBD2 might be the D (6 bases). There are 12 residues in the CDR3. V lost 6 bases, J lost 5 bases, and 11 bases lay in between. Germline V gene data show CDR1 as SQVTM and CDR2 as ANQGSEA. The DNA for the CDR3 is TGCAGCGTCGGGCGGGGTCACAATGAGCAGTTCTTC. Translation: CSVGRGHNEQFF.

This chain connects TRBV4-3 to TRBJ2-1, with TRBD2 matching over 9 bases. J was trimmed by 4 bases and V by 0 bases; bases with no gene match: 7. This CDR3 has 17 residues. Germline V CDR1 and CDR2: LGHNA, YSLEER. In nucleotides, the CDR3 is TGCGCCAGCAGCCAAGACCGGCTAGCGGGATTATACAATGAGCAGTTCTTC. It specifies CASSQDRLAGLYNEQFF.

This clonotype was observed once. The CDR3 region has the DNA TGTGCCAGCAGCTTGGTTCAGGGGGTATCGAATGAGCAGTTCTTC. Encoded protein: CASSLVQGVSNEQFF. The rearrangement links TRBV7-2 to TRBJ2-1; 7 nucleotides match TRBD1. CDR1 is SGHTA, CDR2 FQGNSA, per germline. Unmatched junction bases numbered 9, after V lost 3 bases and J lost 7 bases. The CDR3 spans 15 residues.

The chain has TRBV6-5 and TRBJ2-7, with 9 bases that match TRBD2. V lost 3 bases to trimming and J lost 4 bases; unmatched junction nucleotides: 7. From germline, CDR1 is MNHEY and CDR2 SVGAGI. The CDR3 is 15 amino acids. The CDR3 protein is CASSYRRGRGYEQYF. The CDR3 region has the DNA TGTGCCAGCAGTTATAGACGCGGGAGGGGATACGAGCAGTACTTC.

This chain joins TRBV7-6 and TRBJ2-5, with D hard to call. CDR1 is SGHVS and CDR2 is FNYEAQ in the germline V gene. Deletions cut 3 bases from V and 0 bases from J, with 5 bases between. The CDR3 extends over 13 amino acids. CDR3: CASSFQYQETQYF. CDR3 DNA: TGTGCCAGCAGCTTCCAGTACCAAGAGACCCAGTACTTC.

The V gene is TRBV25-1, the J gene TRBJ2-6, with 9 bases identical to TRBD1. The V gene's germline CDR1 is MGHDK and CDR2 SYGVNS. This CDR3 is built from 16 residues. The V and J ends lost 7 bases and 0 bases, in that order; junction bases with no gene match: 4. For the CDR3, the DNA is TGTGCCAGCACGGGACAGGGTATCTCTGGGGCCAACGTCCTGACTTTC. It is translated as CASTGQGISGANVLTF.

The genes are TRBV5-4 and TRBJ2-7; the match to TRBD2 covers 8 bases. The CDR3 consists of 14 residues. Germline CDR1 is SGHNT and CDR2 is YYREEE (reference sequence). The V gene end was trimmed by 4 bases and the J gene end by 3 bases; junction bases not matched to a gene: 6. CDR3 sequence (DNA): TGTGCCAGCAGCGTGACCGGGACTAGCTACGAGCAGTACTTC. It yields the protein CASSVTGTSYEQYF.

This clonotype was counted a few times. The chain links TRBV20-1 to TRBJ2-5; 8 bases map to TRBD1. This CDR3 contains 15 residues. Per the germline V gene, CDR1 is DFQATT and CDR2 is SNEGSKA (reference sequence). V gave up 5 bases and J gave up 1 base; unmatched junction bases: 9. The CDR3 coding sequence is TGCAGTGCTCTCCGGACAGGGTGGTCCCAAGAGACCCAGTACTTC. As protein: CSALRTGWSQETQYF.

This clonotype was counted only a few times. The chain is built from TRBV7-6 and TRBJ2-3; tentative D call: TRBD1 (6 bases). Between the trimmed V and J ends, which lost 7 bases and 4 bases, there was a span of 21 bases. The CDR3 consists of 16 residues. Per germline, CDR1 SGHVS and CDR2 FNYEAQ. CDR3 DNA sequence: TGTGCCAGCACCCTCAGCGGTCACAGGGCGGCAGATACGCAGTATTTT. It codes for CASTLSGHRAADTQYF. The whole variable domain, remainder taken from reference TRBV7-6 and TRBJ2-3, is GAGVSQSPRYKVTKRGQDVALRCDPISGHVSLYWYRQALGQGPEFLTYFNYEAQQDKSGLPNDRFSAERPEGSISTLTIQRTEQRDSAMYRCASTLSGHRAADTQYFGPGTRLTVL.

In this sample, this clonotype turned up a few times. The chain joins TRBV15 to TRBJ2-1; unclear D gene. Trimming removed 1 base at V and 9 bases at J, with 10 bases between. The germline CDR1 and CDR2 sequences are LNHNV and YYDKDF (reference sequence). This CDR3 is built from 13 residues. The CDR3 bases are TGTGCCACCAGCAGAGTGCCCTCGGGTGAGCAGTTCTTC. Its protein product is CATSRVPSGEQFF. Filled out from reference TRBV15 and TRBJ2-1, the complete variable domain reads DAMVIQNPRYQVTQFGKPVTLSCSQTLNHNVMYWYQQKSSQAPKLLFHYYDKDFNNEADTPDNFQSRRPNTSFCFLDIRSPGLGDTAMYLCATSRVPSGEQFFGPGTRLTVL.

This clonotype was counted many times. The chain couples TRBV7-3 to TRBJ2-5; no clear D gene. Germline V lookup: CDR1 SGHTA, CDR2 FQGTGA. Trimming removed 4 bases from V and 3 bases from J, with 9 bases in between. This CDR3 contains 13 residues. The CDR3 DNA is TGTGCCAGCAGCTCCGGACCAAAAGAGACCCAGTACTTC. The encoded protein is CASSSGPKETQYF.

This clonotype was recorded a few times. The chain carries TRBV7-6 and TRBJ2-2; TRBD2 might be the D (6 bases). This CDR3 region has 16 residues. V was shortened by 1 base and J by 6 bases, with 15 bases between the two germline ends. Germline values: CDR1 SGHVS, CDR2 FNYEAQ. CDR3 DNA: TGTGCCAGCAGCTTAGTTGGCGGGGTGGAAGCCGGGGAGCTGTTTTTT. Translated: CASSLVGGVEAGELFF. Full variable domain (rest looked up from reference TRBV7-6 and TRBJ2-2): GAGVSQSPRYKVTKRGQDVALRCDPISGHVSLYWYRQALGQGPEFLTYFNYEAQQDKSGLPNDRFSAERPEGSISTLTIQRTEQRDSAMYRCASSLVGGVEAGELFFGEGSRLTVL.

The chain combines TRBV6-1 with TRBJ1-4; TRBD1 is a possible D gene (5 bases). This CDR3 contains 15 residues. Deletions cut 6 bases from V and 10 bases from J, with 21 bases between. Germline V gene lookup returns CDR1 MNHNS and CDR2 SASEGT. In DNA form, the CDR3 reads TGTGCCAGCAGCGGGGGAAAGGGCAGGGTCCCAAAACTGTTTTTT. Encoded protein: CASSGGKGRVPKLFF.

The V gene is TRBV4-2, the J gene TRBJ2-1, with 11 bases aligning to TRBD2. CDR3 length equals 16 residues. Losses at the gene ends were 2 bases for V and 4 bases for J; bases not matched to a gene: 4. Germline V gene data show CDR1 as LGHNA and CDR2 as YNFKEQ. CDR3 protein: CASSQHGTSGYNEQFF. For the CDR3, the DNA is TGTGCCAGCAGCCAACACGGGACTAGCGGTTACAATGAGCAGTTCTTC.

The CDR3 nucleotides are TGCAGCGTTGGGGGAAGCACTGAAGCTTTCTTT. Protein product: CSVGGSTEAFF. This sequence joins TRBV29-1 and TRBJ1-1; D is uncertain. The CDR3 runs 11 residues. Germline CDR1 reads SQVTM; CDR2 reads ANQGSEA. Between the trimmed V and J ends, which lost 4 bases and 4 bases, there was a span of 7 bases.

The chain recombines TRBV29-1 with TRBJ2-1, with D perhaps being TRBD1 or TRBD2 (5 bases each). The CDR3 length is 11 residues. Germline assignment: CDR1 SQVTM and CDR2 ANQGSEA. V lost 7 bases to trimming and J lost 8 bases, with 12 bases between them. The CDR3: CSGGRGHEQFF. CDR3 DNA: TGCAGCGGGGGTCGGGGCCATGAGCAGTTCTTC.

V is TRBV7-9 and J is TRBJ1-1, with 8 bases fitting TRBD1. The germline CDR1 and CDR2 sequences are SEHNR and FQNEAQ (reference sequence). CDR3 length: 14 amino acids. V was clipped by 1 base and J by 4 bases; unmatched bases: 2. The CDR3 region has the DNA TGTGCCAGCAGCTTAGGCCAGGGGGCCACTGAAGCTTTCTTT. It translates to CASSLGQGATEAFF.

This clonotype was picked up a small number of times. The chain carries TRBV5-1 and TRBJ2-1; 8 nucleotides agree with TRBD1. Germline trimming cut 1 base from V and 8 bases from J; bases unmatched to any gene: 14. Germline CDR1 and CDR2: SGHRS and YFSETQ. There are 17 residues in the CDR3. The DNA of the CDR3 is TGCGCCAGCAGCTTGACCTCAACTCTGGACAGGGTCGATGAGCAGTTCTTC. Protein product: CASSLTSTLDRVDEQFF.

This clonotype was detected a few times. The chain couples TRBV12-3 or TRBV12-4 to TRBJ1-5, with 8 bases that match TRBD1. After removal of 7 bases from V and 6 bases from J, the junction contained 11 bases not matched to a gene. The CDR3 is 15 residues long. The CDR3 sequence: CASNTQGVGSQPQHF. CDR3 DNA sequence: TGTGCCAGCAACACACAGGGGGTGGGTAGTCAGCCCCAGCATTTT.

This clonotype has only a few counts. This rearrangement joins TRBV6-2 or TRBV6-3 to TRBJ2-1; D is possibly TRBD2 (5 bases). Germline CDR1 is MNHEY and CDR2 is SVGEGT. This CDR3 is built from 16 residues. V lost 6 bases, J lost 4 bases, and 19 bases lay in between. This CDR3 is CASRRTDSLGYNEQFF. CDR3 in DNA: TGTGCCAGCAGGCGGACGGACTCCCTAGGTTACAATGAGCAGTTCTTC.

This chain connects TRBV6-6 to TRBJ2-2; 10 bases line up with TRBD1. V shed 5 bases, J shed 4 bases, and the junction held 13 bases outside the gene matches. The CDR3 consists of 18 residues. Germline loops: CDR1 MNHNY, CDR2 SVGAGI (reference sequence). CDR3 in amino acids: CASSHPPPGQGFTGELFF. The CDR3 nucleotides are TGTGCCAGCAGTCATCCTCCTCCGGGACAGGGGTTCACCGGGGAGCTGTTTTTT.

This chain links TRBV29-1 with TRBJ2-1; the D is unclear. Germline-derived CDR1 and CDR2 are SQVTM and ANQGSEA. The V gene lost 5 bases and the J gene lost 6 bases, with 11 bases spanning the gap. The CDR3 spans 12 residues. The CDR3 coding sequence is TGCAGCGTTCGACCACCCCCCAATGAGCAGTTCTTC. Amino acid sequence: CSVRPPPNEQFF.

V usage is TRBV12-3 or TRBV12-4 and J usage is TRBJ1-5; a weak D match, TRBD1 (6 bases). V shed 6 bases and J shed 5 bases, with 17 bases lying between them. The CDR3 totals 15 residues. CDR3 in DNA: TGTGCCAGCAGCCCTTGGGGGCACATGTATCAGCCCCAGCATTTT. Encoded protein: CASSPWGHMYQPQHF.

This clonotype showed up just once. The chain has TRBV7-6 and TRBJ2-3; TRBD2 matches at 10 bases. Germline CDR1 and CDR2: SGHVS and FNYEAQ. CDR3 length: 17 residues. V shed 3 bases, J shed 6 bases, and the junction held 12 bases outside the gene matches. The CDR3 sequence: CASSLASAGGLPDTQYF. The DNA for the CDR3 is TGTGCCAGCAGCTTGGCGTCAGCGGGGGGGCTTCCCGATACGCAGTATTTT.

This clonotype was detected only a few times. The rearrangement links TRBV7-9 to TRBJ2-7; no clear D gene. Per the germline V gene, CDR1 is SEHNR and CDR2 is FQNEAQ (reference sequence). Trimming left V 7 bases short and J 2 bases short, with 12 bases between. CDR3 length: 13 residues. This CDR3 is CASTPGVTYEQYF. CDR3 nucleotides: TGTGCCAGCACCCCAGGCGTTACCTACGAGCAGTACTTC.

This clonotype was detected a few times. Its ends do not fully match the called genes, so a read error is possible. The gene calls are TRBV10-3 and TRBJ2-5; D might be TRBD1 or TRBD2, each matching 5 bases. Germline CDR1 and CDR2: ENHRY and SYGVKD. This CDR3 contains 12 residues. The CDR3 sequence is CAIKGEGESQYF. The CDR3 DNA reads TGTGCCATCAAAGGGGAAGGGGAGAGCCAGTACTTC.